The present T cell receptor beta chain was sequenced within a study of T cell repertoires in cytomegalovirus infection. This clonotype showed up just a few times. Its antigen is currently unknown. CDR1 and CDR2 (germline): SGHDN, FVKESK. V trimming: 1 base; J trimming: 3 bases; junction bases outside the gene matches: 12. The CDR3 extends over 18 amino acids. Each CDR3 protein gets one entry after TCRdb re-called the reads with MiXCR. The data show some 560,000 distinct CDR3 sequences, with approximately 40% seen just once and 48% held by the top ten. This clonotype was obtained from a human donor in good health (CMV status not recorded). Some clones in this sample may be carry-over from other donors' samples. This sample comprised cultured PBMCs, obtained from culture after CMV antigen stimulation. V is TRBV14 and J is TRBJ2-7; 10 bases agree with TRBD2. The CDR3: CASSQGSRTSGHVYEQYF. The DNA of the CDR3 is TGTGCCAGCAGCCAAGGAAGCCGGACTAGCGGACATGTCTACGAGCAGTACTTC.